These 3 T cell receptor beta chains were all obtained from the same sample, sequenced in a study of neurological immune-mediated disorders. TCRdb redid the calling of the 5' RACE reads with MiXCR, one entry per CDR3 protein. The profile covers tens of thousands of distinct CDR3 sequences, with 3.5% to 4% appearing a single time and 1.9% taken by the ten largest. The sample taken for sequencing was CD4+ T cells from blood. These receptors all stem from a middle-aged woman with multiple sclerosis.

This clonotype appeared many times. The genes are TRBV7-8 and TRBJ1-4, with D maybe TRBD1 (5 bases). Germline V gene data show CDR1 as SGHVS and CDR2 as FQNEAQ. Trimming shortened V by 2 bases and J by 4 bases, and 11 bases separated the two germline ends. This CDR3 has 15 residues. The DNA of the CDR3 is TGTGCCAGCAGCTTAATGGGGGGGGATAATGAAAAACTGTTTTTT. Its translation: CASSLMGGDNEKLFF.

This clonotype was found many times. CDR3 protein: CASSKGYLGQNQPQHF. The CDR3 DNA sequence: TGTGCCAGCAGCAAAGGATACTTAGGTCAAAATCAGCCCCAGCATTTT. The chain uses TRBV21-1 and TRBJ1-5. TRBV21-1 is assigned pseudogene status. This CDR3 is 16 amino acids long.

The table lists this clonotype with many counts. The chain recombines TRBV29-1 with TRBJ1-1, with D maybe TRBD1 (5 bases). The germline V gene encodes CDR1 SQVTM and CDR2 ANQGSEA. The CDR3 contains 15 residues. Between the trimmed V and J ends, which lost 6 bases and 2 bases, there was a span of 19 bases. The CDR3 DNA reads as TGCAGCGTGACCACTCCACAGGTATCTAACACTGAAGCTTTCTTT. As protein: CSVTTPQVSNTEAFF.